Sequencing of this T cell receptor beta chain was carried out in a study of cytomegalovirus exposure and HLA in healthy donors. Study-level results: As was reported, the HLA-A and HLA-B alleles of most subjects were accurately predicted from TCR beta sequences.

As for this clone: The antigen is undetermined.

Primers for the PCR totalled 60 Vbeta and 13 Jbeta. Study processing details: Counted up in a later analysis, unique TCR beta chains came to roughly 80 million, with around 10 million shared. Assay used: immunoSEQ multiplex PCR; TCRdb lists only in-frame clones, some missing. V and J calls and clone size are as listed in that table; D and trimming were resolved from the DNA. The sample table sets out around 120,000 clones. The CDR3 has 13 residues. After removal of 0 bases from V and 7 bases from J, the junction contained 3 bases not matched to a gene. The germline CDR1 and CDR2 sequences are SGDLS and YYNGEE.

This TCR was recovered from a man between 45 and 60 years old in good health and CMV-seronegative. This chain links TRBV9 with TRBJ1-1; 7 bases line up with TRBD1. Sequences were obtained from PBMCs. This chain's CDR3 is CASSVDTGVEAFF. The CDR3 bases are TGTGCCAGCAGCGTAGACACAGGGGTTGAAGCTTTCTTT.